This T cell receptor (beta chain) was captured by sequencing in a study of shared clonotypes between healthy human individuals. On the study more broadly: Ranging from 18 to 49 in age, donors were two women and three men.

To note about this clone: Its antigen is currently unknown.

Germline CDR1 is MDHEN and CDR2 is SYDVKM. The CDR3 has 19 amino acids. Losses at the gene ends were 5 bases for V and 3 bases for J; bases not matched to a gene: 11. Study-wide findings and caveats: Some naive CD4 clonotypes, roughly 4.8%, turned up in common across a handful of donors.

All donors were Caucasian adults living in Nashville, Tennessee. CD4+ cell separation produced CD45RA+ naive and CD45RA-negative memory subsets. The method was immunoSEQ multiplex PCR; TCRdb's version includes in-frame clones alone and lacks a portion of them. The table shows over 2 million clones, with 85% to 95% occurring only once. The chain combines TRBV28 with TRBJ2-3; 16 bases are a match to TRBD2. The sequence came from a man aged 18 to 30 in good health. Sequences were obtained from naive CD4+ T cells sorted from blood. Subset in this sample: CD45RA+ positively selected. The CDR3 DNA is TGTGCCAGCAGTCTCCCGATGGGACTAGCGGGGGGGCAAACAGATACGCAGTATTTT. It specifies CASSLPMGLAGGQTDTQYF.